These 18 T cell receptor beta chains were sequenced from one sample in a study of T cell repertoires in cytomegalovirus infection. Via MiXCR, TCRdb re-called the reads, giving one row per CDR3 protein. The data contain more than 85,000 distinct CDR3 sequences, 16% of them singletons. Sequences were obtained from PBMCs. The receptors shown here come from a human donor in good health (CMV status not recorded). Some clones in this sample may be carry-over from other donors' samples.

This clonotype was detected ten times or more. The gene calls are TRBV11-2 and TRBJ1-2; no clear D. The CDR3 consists of 14 residues. V was cut by 2 bases and J by 8 bases, with 15 bases left in between. CDR1 and CDR2 (germline): SGHAT, FQNNGV. CDR3 residues: CASSLYLARDGYTF. The CDR3 region has the DNA TGTGCCAGCAGCTTATATTTGGCCCGCGACGGCTACACCTTC.

This clonotype has at least ten counts. The DNA of the CDR3 is TGTGCCAGCAGTTACTCGACCGACAGGAACGTCTATGGCTACACCTTC. This gives the protein CASSYSTDRNVYGYTF. The chain is built from TRBV6-6 and TRBJ1-2; D perhaps matches TRBD1 (6 bases). Trimming took 0 bases from V and 4 from J, leaving 15 bases between them. The CDR3 totals 16 residues. CDR1 is MNHNY and CDR2 is SVGAGI in the germline V gene (reference sequence).

Many counts were recorded for this clonotype. The chain carries TRBV7-2 and TRBJ1-6, with D perhaps matching TRBD1 (5 bases). With 7 bases removed from V and 7 bases from J, the gap between germline ends came to 17 bases. The CDR3 totals 15 residues. Germline-derived CDR1 and CDR2 are SGHTA and FQGNSA. The CDR3 DNA reads TGTGCCAGCACCGTTCGGGCGGGGGAAAATTCACCCCTCCACTTT. It encodes CASTVRAGENSPLHF. Supplemented by reference TRBV7-2 and TRBJ1-6, the full variable domain reads GAGVSQSPSNKVTEKGKDVELRCDPISGHTALYWYRQSLGQGLEFLIYFQGNSAPDKSGLPSDRFSAERTGGSVSTLTIQRTQQEDSAVYLCASTVRAGENSPLHFGNGTRLTVT.

This sequence joins TRBV7-2 and TRBJ2-3, with TRBD2 matching over 12 bases. V shed 0 bases, J shed 6 bases, and the junction held 10 bases outside the gene matches. Germline V gene sequence: CDR1 SGHTA, CDR2 FQGNSA. The CDR3 is 18 amino acids. The CDR3 reads CASSLATPSGGASDTQYF. CDR3 coding DNA: TGTGCCAGCAGCTTAGCCACCCCTAGCGGGGGGGCTTCGGATACGCAGTATTTT. Drawing the rest from reference TRBV7-2 and TRBJ2-3, the complete variable domain is GAGVSQSPSNKVTEKGKDVELRCDPISGHTALYWYRQSLGQGLEFLIYFQGNSAPDKSGLPSDRFSAERTGGSVSTLTIQRTQQEDSAVYLCASSLATPSGGASDTQYFGPGTRLTVL.

This clonotype has only a few counts. V and J are TRBV27 and TRBJ2-3; 9 positions agree with TRBD2. J gave up 0 bases and V 6 bases, and 4 bases lay outside the gene matches. The CDR3 has 15 amino acids. Germline CDR1 and CDR2: MNHEY and SMNVEV (reference sequence). The CDR3 loop reads CASSRTSVSTDTQYF. CDR3 nucleotide sequence: TGTGCCAGCAGCCGGACTAGCGTGAGCACAGATACGCAGTATTTT.

This clonotype was observed many times. The chain couples TRBV12-3 or TRBV12-4 to TRBJ1-1; no firm D call. This CDR3 comprises 15 residues. V shed 5 bases and J shed 4 bases, with 17 bases lying between them. The CDR3 region is CASSPFLTGATEAFF. As DNA, the CDR3 is TGTGCCAGCAGTCCATTCCTGACCGGAGCCACTGAAGCTTTCTTT.

This clonotype was seen a few times. J is TRBJ2-3 and V is TRBV11-2; 8 bases line up with TRBD2. V trimming: 5 bases; J trimming: 2 bases; junction bases outside the gene matches: 6. The CDR3 consists of 15 residues. Per the germline V gene, CDR1 is SGHAT and CDR2 is FQNNGV. This CDR3 reads CASSPGSGVTDTQYF. CDR3 nucleotide sequence: TGTGCCAGCAGCCCCGGTAGCGGGGTCACAGATACGCAGTATTTT.

The sample holds many counts of this clonotype. The chain uses TRBV7-2 and TRBJ1-2; D remains unclear. CDR1 and CDR2 from the germline V gene are SGHTA and FQGNSA. V lost 1 base and J 4 bases, leaving 10 bases between the germline ends. The CDR3 contains 14 residues. CDR3 residues: CASSLEWGSYGYTF. CDR3 sequence (DNA): TGTGCCAGCAGCTTAGAATGGGGATCCTATGGCTACACCTTC.

This clonotype was counted ten times or more. The CDR3 DNA follows: TGTGCCAGCAGCCCGCAGGGTAAGGGCTACGAGCAGTACTTC. It is translated as CASSPQGKGYEQYF. This chain uses TRBV7-9 with TRBJ2-7, with D possibly matching TRBD1 (5 bases). The germline V and J ends were trimmed by 5 bases and 3 bases, with 14 bases remaining between them. The CDR3 has 14 amino acids. The germline gives CDR1 SEHNR, CDR2 FQNEAQ (reference sequence).

This clonotype was detected ten times or more. J is TRBJ2-7 and V is TRBV20-1; 10 bases are a match to TRBD2. With V trimmed by 1 base and J by 2 bases, 11 bases remained unmatched. The CDR3 has 17 residues. The germline V gene encodes CDR1 DFQATT and CDR2 SNEGSKA (reference sequence). CDR3 region: CSARAGIAGGEPYEQYF. The CDR3, as DNA: TGCAGTGCTAGAGCTGGGATAGCGGGGGGCGAACCCTACGAGCAGTACTTC.

Details on this clonotype: This may be a read error, as it is one base from a much larger clone. The chain combines TRBV28 with TRBJ2-1, with 10 bases identical to TRBD2. The CDR3 totals 15 residues. Per the germline V gene, CDR1 is MDHEN and CDR2 is SYDVKM. The CDR3 loop reads CVSRTSGGNYNEQFF. For the CDR3, the DNA is TGTGTCAGCAGGACTAGCGGAGGGAACTACAATGAGCAGTTCTTC.

The J gene is TRBJ2-7, the V gene TRBV7-3; a weak D match, TRBD1 (6 bases). The CDR3 length is 15 residues. Germline V lookup: CDR1 SGHTA, CDR2 FQGTGA. With 1 base removed from V and 2 bases from J, the gap between germline ends came to 12 bases. Here the CDR3 reads CASSLSGKGAYEQYF. The DNA for the CDR3 is TGTGCCAGCAGCTTAAGTGGGAAGGGGGCCTACGAGCAGTACTTC.

The gene calls are TRBV14 and TRBJ1-1; D is unresolved. This CDR3 region has 13 residues. Per germline, CDR1 SGHDN and CDR2 FVKESK. V lost 4 bases and J 1 base, leaving 7 bases between the germline ends. The CDR3 DNA reads as TGTGCCAGCAGCCGAGGGTGGAACACTGAAGCTTTCTTT. Amino acid sequence: CASSRGWNTEAFF. The full variable domain, rest sourced from reference TRBV14 and TRBJ1-1, is EAGVTQFPSHSVIEKGQTVTLRCDPISGHDNLYWYRRVMGKEIKFLLHFVKESKQDESGMPNNRFLAERTGGTYSTLKVQPAELEDSGVYFCASSRGWNTEAFFGQGTRLTVV.

This clonotype was observed many times. This chain joins TRBV7-2 and TRBJ2-5; 14 positions agree with TRBD2. The CDR3 runs to 15 residues. Germline V gene data show CDR1 as SGHTA and CDR2 as FQGNSA. V gave up 5 bases and J gave up 3 bases; unmatched junction bases: 2. CDR3 nucleotide sequence: TGTGCCAGCAGCAAGGGACTAGCGGGGGAAGAGACCCAGTACTTC. Protein: CASSKGLAGEETQYF.

The rearrangement uses TRBV4-3 and TRBJ2-7, with D unclear. V gave up 0 bases and J gave up 1 base, with 7 bases separating them. This CDR3 spans 14 amino acids. The germline V gene encodes CDR1 LGHNA and CDR2 YSLEER. CDR3 sequence: CASSQDFRSYEQYF. DNA of the CDR3: TGCGCCAGCAGCCAAGATTTCAGATCCTACGAGCAGTACTTC.

This clonotype appeared many times. V and J are TRBV7-9 and TRBJ2-3; the D is unclear. CDR3 length: 19 residues. V lost 4 bases and J 0 bases, leaving 23 bases between the germline ends. CDR1 is SEHNR, CDR2 FQNEAQ, per germline (reference sequence). CDR3 region: CASSSGIFADGSSTDTQYF. The CDR3 nucleotides are TGTGCCAGCAGCTCCGGTATATTCGCGGACGGGTCTAGCACAGATACGCAGTATTTT.

This clonotype was found many times. The chain links TRBV12-3 or TRBV12-4 to TRBJ2-7; D remains unclear. The V end lost 1 base, the J end lost 2 bases, and 6 bases lay between the germline ends. The CDR3 contains 13 residues. The CDR3 DNA reads TGTGCCAGCAGTTTAGGGCAGACCTACGAGCAGTACTTC. It translates to CASSLGQTYEQYF.

This clonotype has just a few counts. CDR3 protein: CASSFDSLNTEAFF. CDR3 DNA sequence: TGTGCCAGTAGTTTTGACAGCTTGAACACTGAAGCTTTCTTT. This chain links TRBV19 with TRBJ1-1; tentative D call: TRBD1 (5 bases). Germline assignment: CDR1 LNHDA and CDR2 SQIVND (reference sequence). The CDR3 length is 14 residues. V was trimmed by 5 bases and J by 0 bases, leaving 10 bases between them.